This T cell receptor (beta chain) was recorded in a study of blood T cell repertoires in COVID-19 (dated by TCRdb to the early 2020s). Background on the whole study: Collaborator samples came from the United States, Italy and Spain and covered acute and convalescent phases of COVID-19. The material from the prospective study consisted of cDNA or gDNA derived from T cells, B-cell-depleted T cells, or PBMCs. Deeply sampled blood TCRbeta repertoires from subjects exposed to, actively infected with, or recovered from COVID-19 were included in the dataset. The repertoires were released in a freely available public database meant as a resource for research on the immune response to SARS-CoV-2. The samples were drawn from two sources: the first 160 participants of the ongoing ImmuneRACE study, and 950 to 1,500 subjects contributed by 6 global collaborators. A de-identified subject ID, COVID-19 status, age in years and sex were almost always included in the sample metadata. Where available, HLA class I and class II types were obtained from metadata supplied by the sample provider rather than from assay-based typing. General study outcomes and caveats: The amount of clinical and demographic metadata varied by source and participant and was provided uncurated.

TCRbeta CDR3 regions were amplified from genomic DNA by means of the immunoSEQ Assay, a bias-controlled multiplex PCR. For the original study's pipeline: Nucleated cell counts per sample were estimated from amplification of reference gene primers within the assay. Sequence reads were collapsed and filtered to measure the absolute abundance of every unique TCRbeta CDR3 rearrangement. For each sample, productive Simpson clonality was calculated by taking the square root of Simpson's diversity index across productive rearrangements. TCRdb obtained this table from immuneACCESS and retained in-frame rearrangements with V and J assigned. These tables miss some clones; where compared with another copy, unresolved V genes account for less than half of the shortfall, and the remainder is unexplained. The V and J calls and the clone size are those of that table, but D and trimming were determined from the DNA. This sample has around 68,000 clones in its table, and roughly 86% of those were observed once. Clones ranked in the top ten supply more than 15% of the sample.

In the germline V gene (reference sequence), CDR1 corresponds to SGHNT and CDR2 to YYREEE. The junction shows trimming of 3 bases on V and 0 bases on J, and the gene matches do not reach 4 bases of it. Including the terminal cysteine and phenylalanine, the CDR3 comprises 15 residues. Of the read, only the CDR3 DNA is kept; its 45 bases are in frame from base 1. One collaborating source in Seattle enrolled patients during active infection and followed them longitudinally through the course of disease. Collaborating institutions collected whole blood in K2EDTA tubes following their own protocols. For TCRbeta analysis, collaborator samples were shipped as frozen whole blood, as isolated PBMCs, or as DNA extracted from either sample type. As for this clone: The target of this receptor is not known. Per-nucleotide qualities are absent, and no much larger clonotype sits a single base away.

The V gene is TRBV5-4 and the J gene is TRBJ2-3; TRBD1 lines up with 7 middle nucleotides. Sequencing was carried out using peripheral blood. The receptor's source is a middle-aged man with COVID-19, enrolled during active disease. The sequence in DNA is TGTGCCAGCAGCTCCGGGACAGCTAGCACAGATACGCAGTATTTT. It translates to CASSSGTASTDTQYF.